This is a list of T cell receptor beta chains from one sample in a study of blood T cells in healthy people across ages. TCRdb passed the 5' RACE reads through MiXCR, listing each CDR3 protein once. The sample lists approximately 800,000 distinct CDR3 sequences; about 53% were seen once. Sequencing used blood. Source of these receptors: a man at least 80 years old in good health. Each CDR3 is given with its conserved first and last residue. Fields, in order: clone size, J gene, V gene, D gene, CDR3 protein, CDR3 DNA. The D gene is left open where the match is weak. Clone size, where shown, is once, few, many, or a class for clones that have expanded.

>few|TRBJ2-3|TRBV3-1|TRBD2
CASSQDRLAGVDTQYF
TGTGCCAGCAGCCAAGATCGACTAGCGGGAGTGGATACGCAGTATTTT
>-|TRBJ2-7|TRBV9|-
CASSEERLGDEQYF
TGTGCCAGCAGCGAGGAAAGGCTGGGGGACGAGCAGTACTTC
>-|TRBJ2-7|TRBV29-1|-
CSVEGQEGLRYEQYF
TGCAGCGTTGAAGGGCAAGAGGGCTTAAGGTACGAGCAGTACTTC
>-|TRBJ2-1|TRBV3-1|-
CASSQDTREQFF
TGTGCCAGCAGCCAAGATACCAGGGAGCAGTTCTTC
>-|TRBJ1-5|TRBV9|-
CASSVSWTENQPQHF
TGTGCCAGCAGCGTATCGTGGACAGAAAATCAGCCCCAGCATTTT
>-|TRBJ2-5|TRBV5-1|TRBD2
CASSLDVAGAGETQYF
TGCGCCAGCAGCTTGGATGTAGCGGGAGCGGGGGAGACCCAGTACTTC
>many|TRBJ2-7|TRBV7-8|-
CASSLPGSSYEQYF
TGTGCCAGCAGCTTACCAGGGAGCTCCTACGAGCAGTACTTC
>once|TRBJ1-5|TRBV28|-
CASSLGQNNQPQHF
TGTGCCAGCAGTCTCGGACAGAACAATCAGCCCCAGCATTTT
>-|TRBJ1-5|TRBV20-1|-
CSARLSRGQPQHF
TGCAGTGCTAGACTCTCCAGGGGTCAGCCCCAGCATTTT
>-|TRBJ2-1|TRBV7-9|-
CASSLEGHNEQFF
TGTGCCAGCAGCTTAGAGGGGCACAATGAGCAGTTCTTC
>-|TRBJ2-6|TRBV20-1|-
CSARDGALPGANVLTF
TGCAGTGCTAGAGATGGGGCGCTCCCTGGGGCCAACGTCCTGACTTTC
>-|TRBJ2-7|TRBV6-5|-
CATRQERSYEQYF
TGTGCCACTAGACAGGAAAGATCCTACGAGCAGTACTTC
>-|TRBJ1-2|TRBV3-1|-
CASSQAIGGLYGYTF
TGTGCCAGCAGTCAAGCAATAGGCGGACTCTATGGCTACACCTTC
>-|TRBJ1-2|TRBV6-5|TRBD1
CASSLTQGGFGGYTF
TGTGCCAGCAGCCTGACTCAGGGGGGGTTTGGAGGCTACACCTTC